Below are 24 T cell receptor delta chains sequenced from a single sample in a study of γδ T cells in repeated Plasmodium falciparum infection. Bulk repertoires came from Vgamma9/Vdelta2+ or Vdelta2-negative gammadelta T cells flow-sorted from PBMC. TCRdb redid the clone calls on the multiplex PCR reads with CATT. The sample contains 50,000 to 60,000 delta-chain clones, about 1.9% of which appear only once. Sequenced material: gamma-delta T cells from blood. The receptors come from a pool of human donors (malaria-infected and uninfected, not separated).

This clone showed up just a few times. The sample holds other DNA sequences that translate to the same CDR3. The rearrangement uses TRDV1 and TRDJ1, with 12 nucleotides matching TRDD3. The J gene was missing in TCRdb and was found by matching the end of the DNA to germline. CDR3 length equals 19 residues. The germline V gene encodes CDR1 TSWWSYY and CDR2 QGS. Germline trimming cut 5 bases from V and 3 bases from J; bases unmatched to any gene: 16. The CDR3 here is CALGFLTGLGDTFPDKLIF. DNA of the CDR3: TGTGCTCTTGGGTTCCTTACTGGACTGGGGGATACATTCCCCGATAAACTCATCTTT.

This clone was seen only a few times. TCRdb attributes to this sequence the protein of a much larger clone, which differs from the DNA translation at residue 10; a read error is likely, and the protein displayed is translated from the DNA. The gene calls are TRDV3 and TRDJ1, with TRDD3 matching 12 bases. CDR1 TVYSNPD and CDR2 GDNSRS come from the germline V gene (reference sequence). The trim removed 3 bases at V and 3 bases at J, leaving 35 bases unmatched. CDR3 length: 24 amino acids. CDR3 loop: CALIGSLPLPPLGDTLEFPDKLIF. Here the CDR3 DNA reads TGTGCCTTAATAGGAAGCCTTCCCCTTCCCCCCCTGGGGGATACGCTGGAGTTCCCCGATAAACTCATCTTT.

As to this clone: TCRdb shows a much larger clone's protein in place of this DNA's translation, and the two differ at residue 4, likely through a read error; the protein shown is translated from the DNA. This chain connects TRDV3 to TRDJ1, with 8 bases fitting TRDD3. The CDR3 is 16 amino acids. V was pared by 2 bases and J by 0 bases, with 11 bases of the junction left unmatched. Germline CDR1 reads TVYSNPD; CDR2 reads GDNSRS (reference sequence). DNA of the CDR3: TGTGCCTTTTATTACTGGGGGCCAGCGTACACCGATAAACTCATCTTT. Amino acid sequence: CAFYYWGPAYTDKLIF.

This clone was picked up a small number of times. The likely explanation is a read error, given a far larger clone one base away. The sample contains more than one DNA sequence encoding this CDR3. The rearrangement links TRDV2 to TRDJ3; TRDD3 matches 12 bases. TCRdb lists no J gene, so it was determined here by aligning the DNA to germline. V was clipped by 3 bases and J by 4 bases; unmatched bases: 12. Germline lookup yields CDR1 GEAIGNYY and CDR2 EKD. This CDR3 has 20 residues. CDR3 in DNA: TGTGCCTGTGACCCAGTACTGGGGGATACCGCGTCGTGGGACACCCGACAGATGTTTTTC. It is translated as CACDPVLGDTASWDTRQMFF.

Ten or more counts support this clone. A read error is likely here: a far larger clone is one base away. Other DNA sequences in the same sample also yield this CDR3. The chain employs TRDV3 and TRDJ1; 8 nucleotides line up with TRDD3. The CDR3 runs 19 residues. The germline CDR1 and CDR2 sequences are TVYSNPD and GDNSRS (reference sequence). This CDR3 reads CAFTCPSTGYDLDTDKLIF. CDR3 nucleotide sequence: TGTGCCTTTACGTGTCCGAGTACGGGATACGACCTCGACACCGATAAACTCATCTTC.

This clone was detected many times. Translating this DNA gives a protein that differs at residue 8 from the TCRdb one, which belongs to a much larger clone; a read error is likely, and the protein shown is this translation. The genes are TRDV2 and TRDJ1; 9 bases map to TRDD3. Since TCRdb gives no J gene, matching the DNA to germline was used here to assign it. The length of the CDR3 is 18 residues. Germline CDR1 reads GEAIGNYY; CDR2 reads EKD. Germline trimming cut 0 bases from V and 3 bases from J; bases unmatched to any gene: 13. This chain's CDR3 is CACDTGSILGEHPDKLIF. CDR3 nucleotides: TGTGCCTGTGACACCGGTTCCATACTGGGGGAGCACCCCGATAAACTCATCTTT.

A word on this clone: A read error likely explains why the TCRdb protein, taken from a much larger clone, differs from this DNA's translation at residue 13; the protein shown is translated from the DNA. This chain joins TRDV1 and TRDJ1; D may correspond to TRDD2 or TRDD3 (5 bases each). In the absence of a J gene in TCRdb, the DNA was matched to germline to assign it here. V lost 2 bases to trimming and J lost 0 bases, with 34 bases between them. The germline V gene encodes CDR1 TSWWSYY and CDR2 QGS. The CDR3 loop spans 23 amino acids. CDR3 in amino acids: CALGEKHHPYLTRDPYHTDKLIF. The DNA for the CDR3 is TGTGCTCTTGGGGAAAAACACCACCCCTACTTAACTAGGGATCCATACCACACCGATAAACTCATCTTT.

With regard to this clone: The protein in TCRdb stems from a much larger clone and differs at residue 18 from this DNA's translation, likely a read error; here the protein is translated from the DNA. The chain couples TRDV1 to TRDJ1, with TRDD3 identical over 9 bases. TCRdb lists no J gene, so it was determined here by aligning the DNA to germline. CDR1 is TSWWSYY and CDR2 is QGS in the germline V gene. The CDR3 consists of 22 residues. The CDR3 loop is CALGEAALYIWGISFNTGKLIF. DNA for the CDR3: TGTGCTCTTGGGGAAGCGGCCCTCTATATCTGGGGGATTTCGTTTAACACCGGTAAACTCATCTTT.

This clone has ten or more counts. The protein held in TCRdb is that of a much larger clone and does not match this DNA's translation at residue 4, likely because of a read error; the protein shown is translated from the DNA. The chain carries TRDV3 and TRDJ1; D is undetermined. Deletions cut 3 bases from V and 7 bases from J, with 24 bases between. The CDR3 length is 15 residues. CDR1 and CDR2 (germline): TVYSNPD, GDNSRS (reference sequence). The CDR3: CALMLSEERYGKLIF. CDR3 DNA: TGTGCCTTAATGCTCTCGGAGGAGAGATATGGTAAACTCATCTTT.

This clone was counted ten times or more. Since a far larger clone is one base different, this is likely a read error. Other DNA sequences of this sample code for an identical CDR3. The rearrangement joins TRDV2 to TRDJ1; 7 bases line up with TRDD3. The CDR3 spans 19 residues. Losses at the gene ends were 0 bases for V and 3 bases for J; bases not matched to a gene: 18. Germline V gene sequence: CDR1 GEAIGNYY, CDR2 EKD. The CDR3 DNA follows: TGTGCCTGTGACACCAACCTACTGGGGATTTACCCTATACCCGATAAACTCATCTTT. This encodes CACDTNLLGIYPIPDKLIF.

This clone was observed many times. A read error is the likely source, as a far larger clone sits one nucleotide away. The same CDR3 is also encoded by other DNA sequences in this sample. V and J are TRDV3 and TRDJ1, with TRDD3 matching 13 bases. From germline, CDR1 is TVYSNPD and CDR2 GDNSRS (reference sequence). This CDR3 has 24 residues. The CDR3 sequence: CAFVIAPKLSTGGYGPLYTDKLIF. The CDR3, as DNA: TGTGCCTTTGTCATCGCTCCGAAACTATCTACTGGGGGATACGGGCCTCTCTACACCGATAAACTCATCTTC.

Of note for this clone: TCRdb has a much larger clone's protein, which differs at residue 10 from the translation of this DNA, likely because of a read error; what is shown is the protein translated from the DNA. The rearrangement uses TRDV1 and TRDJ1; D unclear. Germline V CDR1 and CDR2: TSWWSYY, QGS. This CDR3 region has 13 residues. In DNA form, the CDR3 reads TGTGCTCTTGTGGCCCTGACCACCGATGAACTCATCTTT. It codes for CALVALTTDELIF.

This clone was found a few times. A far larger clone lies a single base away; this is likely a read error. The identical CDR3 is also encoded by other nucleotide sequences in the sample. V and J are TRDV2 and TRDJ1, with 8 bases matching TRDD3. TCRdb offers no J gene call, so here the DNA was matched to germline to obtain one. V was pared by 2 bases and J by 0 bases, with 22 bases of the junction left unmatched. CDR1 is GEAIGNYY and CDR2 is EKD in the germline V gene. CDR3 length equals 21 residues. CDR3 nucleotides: TGTGCCTGTGACAAGGTTGGGGGTGCTACTGGGGGTTTAAGGTACACCGATAAACTCATCTTT. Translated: CACDKVGGATGGLRYTDKLIF.

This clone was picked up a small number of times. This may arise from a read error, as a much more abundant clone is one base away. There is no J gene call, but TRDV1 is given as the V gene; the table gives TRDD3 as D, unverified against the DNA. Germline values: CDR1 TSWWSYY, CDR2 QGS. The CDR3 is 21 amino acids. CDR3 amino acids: CALGEPLLRRWGIRWLGGLIF. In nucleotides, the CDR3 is TGTGCTCTTGGGGAACCCCTCCTACGTCGCTGGGGGATCAGGTGGCTTGGGGGACTCATCTTC.

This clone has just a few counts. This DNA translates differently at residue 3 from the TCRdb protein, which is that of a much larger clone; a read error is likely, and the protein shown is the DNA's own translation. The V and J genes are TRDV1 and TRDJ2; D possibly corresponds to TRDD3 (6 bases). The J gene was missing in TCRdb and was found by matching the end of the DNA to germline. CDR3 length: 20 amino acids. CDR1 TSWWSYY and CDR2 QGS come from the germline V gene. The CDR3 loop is CAPGEPLSRLVGLITAQLFF. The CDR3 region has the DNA TGTGCTCCTGGGGAACCTCTTTCCCGTCTGGTGGGACTAATAACAGCACAACTCTTCTTT.

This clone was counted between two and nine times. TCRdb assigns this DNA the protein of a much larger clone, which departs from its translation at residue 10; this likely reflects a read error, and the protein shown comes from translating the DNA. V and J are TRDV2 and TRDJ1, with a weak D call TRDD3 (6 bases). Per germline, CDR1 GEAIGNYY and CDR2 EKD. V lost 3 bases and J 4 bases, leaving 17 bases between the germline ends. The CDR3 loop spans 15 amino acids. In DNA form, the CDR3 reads TGTGCCTGTGACCCCCTGGGGAGCGGACTCGATAAACTCATCTTT. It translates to CACDPLGSGLDKLIF.

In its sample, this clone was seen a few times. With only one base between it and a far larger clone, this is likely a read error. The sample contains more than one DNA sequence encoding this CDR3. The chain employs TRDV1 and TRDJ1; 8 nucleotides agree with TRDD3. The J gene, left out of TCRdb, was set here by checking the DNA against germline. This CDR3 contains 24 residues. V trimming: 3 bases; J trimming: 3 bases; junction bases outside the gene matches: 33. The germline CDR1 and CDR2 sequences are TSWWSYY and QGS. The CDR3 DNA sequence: TGTGCTCTTGGGGACCGACATGCTAATGTTCGAAATTACCGGGGGATATTGCGCGCCGATAAACTCATCTTT. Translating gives CALGDRHANVRNYRGILRADKLIF.

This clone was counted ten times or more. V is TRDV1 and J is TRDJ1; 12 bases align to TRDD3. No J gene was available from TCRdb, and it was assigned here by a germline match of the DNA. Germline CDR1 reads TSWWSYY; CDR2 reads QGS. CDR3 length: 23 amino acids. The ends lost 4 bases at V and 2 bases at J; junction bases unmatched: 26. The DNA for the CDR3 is TGTGCTCTTGGGGGAGGGCTCCTTCCTCTCTACTGGGGGATACTGCTCCTGACCGATAAACTCATCTTT. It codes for CALGGGLLPLYWGILLLTDKLIF.

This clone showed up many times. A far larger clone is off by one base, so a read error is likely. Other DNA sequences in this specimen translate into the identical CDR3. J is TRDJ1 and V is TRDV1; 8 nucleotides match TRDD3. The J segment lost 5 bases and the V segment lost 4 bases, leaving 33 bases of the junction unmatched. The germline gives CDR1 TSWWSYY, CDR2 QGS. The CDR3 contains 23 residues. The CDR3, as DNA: TGTGCTCTTGGGGTACCGTCTATTCCCTTCCACAGTACTGGGGGGCGAGCCCAGGATAAACTCATCTTT. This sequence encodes CALGVPSIPFHSTGGRAQDKLIF.

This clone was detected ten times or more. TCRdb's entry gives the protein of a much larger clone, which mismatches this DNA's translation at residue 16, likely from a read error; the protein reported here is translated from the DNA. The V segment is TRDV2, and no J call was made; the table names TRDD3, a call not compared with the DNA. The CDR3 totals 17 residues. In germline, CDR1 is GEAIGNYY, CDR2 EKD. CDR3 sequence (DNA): TGTGCCTGTGACACCGTTGGGGGATCCGGGGTCACCGATAAACTCACCTTT. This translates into CACDTVGGSGVTDKLTF.

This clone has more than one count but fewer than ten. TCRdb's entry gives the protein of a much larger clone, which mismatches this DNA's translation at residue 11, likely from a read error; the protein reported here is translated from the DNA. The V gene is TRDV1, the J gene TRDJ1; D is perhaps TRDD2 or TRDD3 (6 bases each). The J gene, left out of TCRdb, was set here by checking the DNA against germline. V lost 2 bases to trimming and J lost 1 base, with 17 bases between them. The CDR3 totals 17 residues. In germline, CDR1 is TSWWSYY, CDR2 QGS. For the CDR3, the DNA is TGTGCTCTTGGGGAATCGTCCTACGAACTGGGCACCGATAAACTCATCTTT. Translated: CALGESSYELGTDKLIF.

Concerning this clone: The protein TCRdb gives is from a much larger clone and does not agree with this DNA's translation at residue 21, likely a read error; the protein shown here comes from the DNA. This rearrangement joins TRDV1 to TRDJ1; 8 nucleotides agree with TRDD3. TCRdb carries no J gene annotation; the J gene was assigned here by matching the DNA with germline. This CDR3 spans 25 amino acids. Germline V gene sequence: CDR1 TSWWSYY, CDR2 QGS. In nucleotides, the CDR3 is TGTGCTCTTGGGGATAAGGTATCCTACGTGCCCAGGCGTCATTACTGGGGATACTTCACCGGTAAACTCATCTTT. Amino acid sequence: CALGDKVSYVPRRHYWGYFTGKLIF.

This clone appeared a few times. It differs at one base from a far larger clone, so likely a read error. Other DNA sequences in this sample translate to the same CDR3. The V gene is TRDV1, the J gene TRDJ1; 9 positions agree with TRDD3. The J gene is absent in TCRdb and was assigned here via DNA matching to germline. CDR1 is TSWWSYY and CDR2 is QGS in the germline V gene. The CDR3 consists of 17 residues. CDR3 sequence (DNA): TGTGCCCTTGGGAACCCTTCGGGACTGGGGGACCGACATAAACTCATCTTT. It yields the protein CALGNPSGLGDRHKLIF.

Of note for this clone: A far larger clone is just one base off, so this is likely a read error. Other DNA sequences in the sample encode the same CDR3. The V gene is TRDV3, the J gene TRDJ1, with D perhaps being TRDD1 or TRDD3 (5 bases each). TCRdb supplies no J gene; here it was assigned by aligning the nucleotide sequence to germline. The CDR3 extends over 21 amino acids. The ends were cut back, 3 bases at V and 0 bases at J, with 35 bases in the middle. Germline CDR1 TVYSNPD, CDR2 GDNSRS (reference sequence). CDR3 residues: CAFHGVPRKGTNQKYTDKLIF. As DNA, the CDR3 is TGTGCCTTCCACGGGGTCCCACGAAAGGGGACCAACCAGAAATACACCGATAAACTCATCTTT.